The clone carrying this T cell receptor (beta chain) has a handful of counts. No antigen is known for it. Clones were read by immunoSEQ multiplex PCR, and TCRdb kept only the in-frame ones, dropping some. Among about 51,000 clones listed, over 60% were seen once. As to time point: baseline, week 1 (first vaccination visit). Regarding treatment: pre-vaccination baseline after standard-of-care therapy. New IDH1-mutant, ATRX-lost WHO grade 3 or 4 astrocytomas occurred in donors. This sample stems from a study of a mutant IDH1 vaccine in newly diagnosed glioma. Background on the study: Treated patients were roughly 60% male, around 38% female, mean age around 40 years. Every participant had undergone radiotherapy, temozolomide, or both before, and most underwent both. Study-wide results and limits: Patients mounted vaccine-induced immune responses in roughly 93% of cases.

This CDR3 is built from 12 residues. Trimming pared 0 bases from V and 2 bases from J, leaving 4 bases between. CDR1 is GTSNPN and CDR2 is SVGIG in the germline V gene (reference sequence). The TCR was taken from a woman between 40 and 50 years old with glioma. The input for sequencing was PBMCs, taken from a glioma patient treated with radiotherapy, temozolomide or both. The chain uses TRBV30 and TRBJ1-1, with D uncertain. CDR3 protein: CAWSVINTEAFF. The DNA for the CDR3 is TGTGCCTGGAGTGTTATAAACACTGAAGCTTTCTTT.